The rows below give T cell receptor beta chains drawn from one sample of a study of cytomegalovirus exposure and HLA in healthy donors. TCRdb's table, derived via immunoSEQ multiplex PCR, lists solely in-frame clones and lacks some. The sample table sets out about 160,000 clones. Sequences were obtained from PBMCs. These receptors were collected from a man between 25 and 39 years old in good health and CMV-seronegative. CDR3s include the opening cysteine and the closing phenylalanine or tryptophan. The D gene is left open where the match is weak.

TRBJ1-2	-	TRBV27	CASSLRGNYGYTF	TGTGCCAGCAGTTTAAGGGGGAACTATGGCTACACCTTC
TRBJ2-5	TRBD1	TRBV4-3	CASSAYRGVGETQYF	TGCGCCAGCAGCGCGTACAGGGGCGTCGGAGAGACCCAGTACTTC
TRBJ1-3	TRBD1	TRBV10-3	CAISATGDGNTIYF	TGTGCCATCAGCGCGACAGGGGACGGAAACACCATATATTTT
TRBJ1-5	TRBD1	TRBV19	CASSSGTGCNQPQHF	TGTGCCAGTAGTTCCGGGACAGGGTGCAATCAGCCCCAGCATTTT
TRBJ2-2	TRBD2	TRBV28	CASSPGGGVTGGELFF	TGTGCCAGCAGTCCGGGCGGGGGGGTCACTGGCGGGGAGCTGTTTTTT
TRBJ1-2	-	TRBV11-3	CASSLQGLGYTF	TGTGCCAGCAGCTTACAGGGTTTGGGCTACACCTTC
TRBJ1-3	TRBD1	TRBV11-2	CASSSWTGGSGNTIYF	TGTGCCAGCAGCTCCTGGACAGGGGGCTCTGGAAACACCATATATTTT
TRBJ2-2	TRBD2	TRBV5-4	CASSPGTSGRASGGELFF	TGTGCCAGCAGCCCCGGGACTAGCGGGAGGGCCTCCGGCGGGGAGCTGTTTTTT
TRBJ2-7	-	TRBV10-3	CAISESPTPNSYEQYF	TGTGCCATCAGTGAGTCTCCGACACCTAATTCCTACGAGCAGTACTTC
TRBJ2-7	TRBD2	TRBV11-3	CASSLAGEGYEQYF	TGTGCCAGCTCCCTAGCGGGAGAGGGCTACGAGCAGTACTTC
TRBJ2-1	TRBD2	TRBV6-5	CASSDQAGSYNEQFF	TGTGCCAGCAGCGACCAAGCGGGGTCCTACAATGAGCAGTTCTTC
TRBJ2-5	TRBD1	TRBV25-1	CASSGSRQGGETQYF	TGTGCCAGCAGCGGCTCACGACAGGGGGGGGAGACCCAGTACTTC
TRBJ2-2	-	TRBV7-9	CASRGGNTGELFF	TGTGCCAGCAGAGGGGGGAACACCGGGGAGCTGTTTTTT
TRBJ2-7	TRBD1	TRBV15	CATSRGTGNYEQYF	TGTGCCACCAGCAGGGGGACAGGGAACTACGAGCAGTACTTC
TRBJ2-6	-	TRBV7-8	CASSRRGSTGANVLTF	TGTGCCAGCAGCCGACGGGGGAGCACTGGGGCCAACGTCCTGACTTTC
TRBJ1-1	TRBD1	TRBV5-6	CASSLLDRVVGAFF	TGTGCCAGCAGCTTGTTGGACAGGGTAGTAGGAGCTTTCTTT
TRBJ2-3	TRBD2	TRBV4-3	CASSQVSGSGTDTQYF	TGCGCCAGCAGCCAAGTGAGCGGGAGCGGCACAGATACGCAGTATTTT
TRBJ2-7	-	TRBV18	CASSPQGGAISYEQYF	TGTGCCAGCTCGCCTCAAGGGGGGGCAATTTCCTACGAGCAGTACTTC
TRBJ1-5	-	TRBV27	CASSLKGGNQPQHF	TGTGCCAGCAGTTTAAAGGGAGGCAATCAGCCCCAGCATTTT
TRBJ1-1	-	TRBV6-6	CASGSRVNTEAFF	TGTGCCAGCGGGTCACGGGTGAACACTGAAGCTTTCTTT
TRBJ2-2	-	TRBV5-6	CASSLGPERGTGELFF	TGTGCCAGCAGCTTGGGACCGGAGAGAGGTACCGGGGAGCTGTTTTTT
TRBJ1-5	-	TRBV28	CASSLPYRDSNQPQHF	TGTGCCAGCAGTTTACCCTACAGGGATAGCAATCAGCCCCAGCATTTT
TRBJ1-5	-	TRBV19	CASSILGVAQPQHF	TGTGCCAGTAGTATACTAGGGGTGGCTCAGCCCCAGCATTTT
TRBJ1-2	-	TRBV10-1	CASSQGQNYGYTF	TGCGCCAGCAGCCAAGGACAGAACTATGGCTACACCTTC
TRBJ2-1	TRBD1	TRBV7-2	CASTSGRDSRKFF	TGTGCCAGCACCTCCGGCCGGGACAGTAGAAAGTTCTTC
TRBJ1-4	TRBD1	TRBV5-1	CASSFTGGDEKLFF	TGCGCCAGCAGCTTTACAGGGGGCGATGAAAAACTGTTTTTT
TRBJ2-7	-	TRBV27	CASSNDRYEQYF	TGTGCCAGCAGTAACGACAGGTACGAGCAGTACTTC
TRBJ2-1	-	TRBV28	CASSLQGTYNEQFF	TGTGCCAGCAGTTTACAGGGTACCTACAATGAGCAGTTCTTC
TRBJ1-1	TRBD1	TRBV18	CASSSGTGGTEAFF	TGTGCCAGCTCATCCGGGACAGGGGGCACTGAAGCTTTCTTT
TRBJ1-1	-	TRBV7-9	CASSLGGGANTEAFF	TGTGCCAGCAGCTTAGGTGGGGGCGCAAACACTGAAGCTTTCTTT
TRBJ1-2	-	TRBV6-5	CASSYSGALFYGYTF	TGTGCCAGCAGTTATAGCGGGGCCCTCTTCTATGGCTACACCTTC
TRBJ2-1	TRBD2	TRBV11-3	CASSYGTSGYNEQFF	TGTGCCAGCAGCTACGGGACTAGCGGCTACAATGAGCAGTTCTTC
TRBJ2-2	-	TRBV2	CASSEEGPTGELFF	TGTGCCAGCAGTGAGGAGGGCCCGACCGGGGAGCTGTTTTTT
TRBJ2-5	TRBD1	TRBV7-9	CASSRGQGVQETQYF	TGTGCCAGCAGCCGTGGACAGGGGGTTCAAGAGACCCAGTACTTC
TRBJ2-1	-	TRBV30	CAWSGTRAFF	TGTGCCTGGAGCGGGACTCGGGCGTTCTTC
TRBJ1-1	-	TRBV27	CASSHTGNTEAFF	TGTGCCAGCAGCCATACAGGGAATACTGAAGCTTTCTTT
TRBJ1-1	-	TRBV7-2	CASSLVREDTEAFF	TGTGCCAGCAGCTTAGTCCGGGAGGACACTGAAGCTTTCTTT
TRBJ2-3	TRBD2	TRBV4-3	CASSQDTLAGGRADTQYF	TGCGCCAGCAGCCAAGATACTTTAGCGGGAGGGCGCGCAGATACGCAGTATTTT
TRBJ1-2	TRBD1	TRBV28	CASNQAGDSVYGYTF	TGTGCCAGCAATCAAGCCGGGGACAGCGTGTATGGCTACACCTTC
TRBJ1-1	-	TRBV5-6	CASSPAGTGAFF	TGTGCCAGCAGCCCGGCGGGGACGGGGGCTTTCTTT
TRBJ2-3	-	TRBV27	CASSLSRGDTQYF	TGTGCCAGCAGTTTATCTCGAGGAGATACGCAGTATTTT
TRBJ2-1	-	TRBV30	CAWSVGGGAEQFF	TGTGCCTGGAGTGTAGGTGGGGGGGCTGAGCAGTTCTTC
TRBJ2-1	TRBD1	TRBV6-5	CASSLDRSYNEQFF	TGTGCCAGCAGCCTGGACAGGTCTTACAATGAGCAGTTCTTC
TRBJ2-7	-	TRBV27	CASFSNAGVQYF	TGTGCCAGCTTTTCGAACGCCGGAGTCCAGTACTTC
TRBJ2-3	TRBD2	TRBV7-9	CASSPWTSDTDTQYF	TGTGCCAGCAGTCCGTGGACTAGCGACACAGATACGCAGTATTTT
TRBJ2-1	TRBD2	TRBV29-1	CSVDILAGGYNEQFF	TGCAGCGTTGACATCCTAGCGGGGGGATACAATGAGCAGTTCTTC
TRBJ2-7	-	TRBV5-8	CASSGRRGWGAYEQYF	TGTGCCAGCAGCGGTCGTAGGGGATGGGGGGCCTACGAGCAGTACTTC
TRBJ1-1	-	TRBV5-1	CASSLAGGYTEAFF	TGCGCCAGCAGCTTGGCCGGCGGGTACACTGAAGCTTTCTTT
TRBJ1-4	TRBD1	TRBV5-1	CASSSGQGTVTNEKLFF	TGCGCCAGCAGCTCCGGACAGGGAACAGTAACTAATGAAAAACTGTTTTTT
TRBJ2-5	-	TRBV27	CASSPPGLPGTQYF	TGTGCCAGCAGTCCACCAGGGCTACCAGGGACCCAGTACTTC
TRBJ2-5	TRBD2	TRBV27	CASSPLGTSGSEGTQYF	TGTGCCAGCAGCCCGCTGGGGACTAGCGGGAGCGAGGGGACCCAGTACTTC
TRBJ1-5	-	TRBV5-1	CASSLGEINQPQHF	TGCGCCAGCAGCTTGGGAGAAATCAATCAGCCCCAGCATTTT
TRBJ2-3	-	TRBV7-3	CASSPLGSADTDTQYF	TGTGCCAGCAGCCCCCTGGGTAGCGCGGACACAGATACGCAGTATTTT
TRBJ2-3	TRBD2	TRBV4-3	CASSQFASSGTLLSGTDTQYF	TGCGCCAGCAGCCAATTCGCCTCTAGCGGAACACTTTTGTCTGGCACAGATACGCAGTATTTT
TRBJ2-1	TRBD2	TRBV5-1	CASSLLGSGLAGNNEQFF	TGCGCCAGCAGCTTACTGGGTTCCGGACTAGCGGGAAACAATGAGCAGTTCTTC
TRBJ1-5	-	TRBV4-3	CASSPKFHTIQGSRNQPQHF	TGCGCCAGCAGCCCTAAATTCCATACTATCCAGGGTAGTCGCAATCAGCCCCAGCATTTT
TRBJ2-3	TRBD2	TRBV19	CASSSLAGDTQYF	TGTGCCAGTAGCTCACTAGCGGGAGATACGCAGTATTTT